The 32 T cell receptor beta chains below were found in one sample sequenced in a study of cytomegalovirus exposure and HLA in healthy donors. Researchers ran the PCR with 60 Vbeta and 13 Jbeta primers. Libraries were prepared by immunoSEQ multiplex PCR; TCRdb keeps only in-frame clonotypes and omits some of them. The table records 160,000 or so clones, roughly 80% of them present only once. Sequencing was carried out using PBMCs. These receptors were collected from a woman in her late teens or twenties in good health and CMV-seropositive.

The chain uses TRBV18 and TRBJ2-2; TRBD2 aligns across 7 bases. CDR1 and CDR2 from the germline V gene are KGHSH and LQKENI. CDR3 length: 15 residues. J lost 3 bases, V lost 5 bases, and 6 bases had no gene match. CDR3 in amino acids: CASSSGGSDTGELFF. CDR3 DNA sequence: TGTGCCAGCTCATCCGGGGGGTCCGACACCGGGGAGCTGTTTTTT.

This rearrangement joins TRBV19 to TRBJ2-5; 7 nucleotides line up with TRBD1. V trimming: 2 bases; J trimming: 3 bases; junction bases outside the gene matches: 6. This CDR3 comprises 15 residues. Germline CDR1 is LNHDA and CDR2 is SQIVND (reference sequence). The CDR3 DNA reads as TGTGCCAGTAGTATACCCGGGACAGCAAAAGAGACCCAGTACTTC. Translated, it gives CASSIPGTAKETQYF.

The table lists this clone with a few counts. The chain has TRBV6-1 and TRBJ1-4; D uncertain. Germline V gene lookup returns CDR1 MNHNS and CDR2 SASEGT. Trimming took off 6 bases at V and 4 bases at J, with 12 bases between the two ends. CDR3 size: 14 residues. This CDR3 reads CASRKNRVNEKLFF. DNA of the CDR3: TGTGCCAGCAGGAAAAACAGAGTTAATGAAAAACTGTTTTTT.

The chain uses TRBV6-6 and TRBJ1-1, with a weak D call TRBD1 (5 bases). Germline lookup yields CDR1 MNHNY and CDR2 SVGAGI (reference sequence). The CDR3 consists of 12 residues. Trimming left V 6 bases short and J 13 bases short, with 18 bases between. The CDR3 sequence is CASSLGTFAGFF. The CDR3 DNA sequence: TGTGCCAGCAGCCTGGGGACTTTTGCTGGTTTCTTT.

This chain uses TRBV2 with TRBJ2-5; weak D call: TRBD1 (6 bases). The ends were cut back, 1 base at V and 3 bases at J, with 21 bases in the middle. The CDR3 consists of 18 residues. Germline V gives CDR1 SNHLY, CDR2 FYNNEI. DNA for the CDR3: TGTGCCAGCAGTGAAGAAGAAGAAGAGAGCAGGGGTGAAGAGACCCAGTACTTC. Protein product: CASSEEEEESRGEETQYF.

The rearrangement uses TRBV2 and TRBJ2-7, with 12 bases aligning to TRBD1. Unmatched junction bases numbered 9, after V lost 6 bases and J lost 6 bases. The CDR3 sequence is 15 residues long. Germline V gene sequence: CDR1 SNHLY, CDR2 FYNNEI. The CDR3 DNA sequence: TGTGCCAGCAGAGATCCGGGACAGGGGGCTCTCGAGCAGTACTTC. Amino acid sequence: CASRDPGQGALEQYF.

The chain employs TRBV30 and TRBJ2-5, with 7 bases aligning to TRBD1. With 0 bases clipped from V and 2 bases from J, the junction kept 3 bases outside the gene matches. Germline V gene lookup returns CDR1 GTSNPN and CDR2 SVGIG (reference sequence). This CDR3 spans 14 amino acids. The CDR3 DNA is TGTGCCTGGAGTGTTGGGGGACAGCAAGAGACCCAGTACTTC. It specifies CAWSVGGQQETQYF.

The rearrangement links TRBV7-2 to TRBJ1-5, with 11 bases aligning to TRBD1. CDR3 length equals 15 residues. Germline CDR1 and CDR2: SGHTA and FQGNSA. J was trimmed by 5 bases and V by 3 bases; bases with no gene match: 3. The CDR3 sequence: CASSFRTGGYQPQHF. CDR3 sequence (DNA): TGTGCCAGCAGCTTCCGGACAGGGGGCTATCAGCCCCAGCATTTT. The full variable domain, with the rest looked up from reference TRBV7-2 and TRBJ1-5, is GAGVSQSPSNKVTEKGKDVELRCDPISGHTALYWYRQSLGQGLEFLIYFQGNSAPDKSGLPSDRFSAERTGGSVSTLTIQRTQQEDSAVYLCASSFRTGGYQPQHFGDGTRLSIL.

The CDR3: CASSDNPFGDIQYF. DNA of the CDR3: TGCGCCAGCAGTGATAATCCCTTCGGGGACATTCAGTACTTC. The chain has TRBV10-1 and TRBJ2-4, with a tentative D call TRBD2 (5 bases). Trimming stripped 3 bases from V and 8 bases from J, with 14 bases between. Looked up from germline, CDR1 is WNHNN and CDR2 is SYGVQD (reference sequence). The CDR3 runs to 14 residues.

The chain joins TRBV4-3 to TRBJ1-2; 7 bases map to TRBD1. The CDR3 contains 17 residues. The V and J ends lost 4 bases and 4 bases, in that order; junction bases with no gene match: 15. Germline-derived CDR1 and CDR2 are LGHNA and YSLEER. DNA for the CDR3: TGCGCCAGCAGCCCAGCAATTAAAGGACAGGCCCTCTATGGCTACACCTTC. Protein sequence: CASSPAIKGQALYGYTF.

This CDR3 reads CASSIGTRIYEQYF. The CDR3 coding sequence is TGTGCCAGTAGTATTGGGACTAGAATCTACGAGCAGTACTTC. The V and J genes are TRBV19 and TRBJ2-7; TRBD2 matches 8 bases. Losses at the gene ends were 3 bases for V and 3 bases for J; bases not matched to a gene: 4. In germline, CDR1 is LNHDA, CDR2 SQIVND (reference sequence). The CDR3 is 14 amino acids. The whole variable domain, remainder taken from reference TRBV19 and TRBJ2-7, is DGGITQSPKYLFRKEGQNVTLSCEQNLNHDAMYWYRQDPGQGLRLIYYSQIVNDFQKGDIAEGYSVSREKKESFPLTVTSAQKNPTAFYLCASSIGTRIYEQYFGPGTRLTVT.

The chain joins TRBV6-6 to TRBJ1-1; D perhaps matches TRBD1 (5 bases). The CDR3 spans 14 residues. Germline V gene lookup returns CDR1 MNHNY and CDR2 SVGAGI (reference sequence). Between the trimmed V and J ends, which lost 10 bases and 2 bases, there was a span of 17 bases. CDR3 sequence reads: CATSFGGTNTEAFF. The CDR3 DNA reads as TGTGCCACAAGCTTCGGGGGAACTAACACTGAAGCTTTCTTT.

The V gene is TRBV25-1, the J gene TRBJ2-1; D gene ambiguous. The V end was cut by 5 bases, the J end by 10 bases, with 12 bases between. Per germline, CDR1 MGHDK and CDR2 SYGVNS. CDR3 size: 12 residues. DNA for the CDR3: TGTGCCAGCAGTTACAATTTGTGGGAGCAGTTCTTC. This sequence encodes CASSYNLWEQFF.

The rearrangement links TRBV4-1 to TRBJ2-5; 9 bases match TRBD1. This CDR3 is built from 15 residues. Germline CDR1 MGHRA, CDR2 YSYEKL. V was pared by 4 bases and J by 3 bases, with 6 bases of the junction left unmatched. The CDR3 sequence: CASSPGQGKEETQYF. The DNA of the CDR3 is TGCGCCAGCAGCCCGGGACAGGGTAAGGAAGAGACCCAGTACTTC.

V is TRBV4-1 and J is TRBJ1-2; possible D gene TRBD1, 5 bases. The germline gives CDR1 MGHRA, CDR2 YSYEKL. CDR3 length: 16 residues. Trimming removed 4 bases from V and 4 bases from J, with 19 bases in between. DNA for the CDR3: TGCGCCAGCAGCCGCACCCGAACGGGGGAGGCCTATGGCTACACCTTC. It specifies CASSRTRTGEAYGYTF.

The CDR3 region is CASRNLGTNYEQYF. Here the CDR3 DNA reads TGTGCCAGCAGGAATCTCGGGACAAACTACGAGCAGTACTTC. The chain uses TRBV27 and TRBJ2-7; D is possibly TRBD1 (6 bases). Germline V gene lookup returns CDR1 MNHEY and CDR2 SMNVEV (reference sequence). The ends were cut back, 6 bases at V and 3 bases at J, with 15 bases in the middle. The CDR3 covers 14 residues.

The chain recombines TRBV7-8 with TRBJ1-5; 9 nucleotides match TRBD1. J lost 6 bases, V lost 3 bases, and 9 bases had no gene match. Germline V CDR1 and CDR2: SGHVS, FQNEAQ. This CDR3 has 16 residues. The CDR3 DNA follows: TGTGCCAGCAGCTTGACGGGACAGGGTAAAAGTCAGCCCCAGCATTTT. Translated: CASSLTGQGKSQPQHF.

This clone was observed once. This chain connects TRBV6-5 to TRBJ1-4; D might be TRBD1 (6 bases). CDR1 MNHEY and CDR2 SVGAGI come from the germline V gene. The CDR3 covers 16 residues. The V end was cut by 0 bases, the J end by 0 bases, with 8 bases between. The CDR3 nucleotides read TGTGCCAGCAGTTACTCAGGGGGAGCAACTAATGAAAAACTGTTTTTT. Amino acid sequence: CASSYSGGATNEKLFF.

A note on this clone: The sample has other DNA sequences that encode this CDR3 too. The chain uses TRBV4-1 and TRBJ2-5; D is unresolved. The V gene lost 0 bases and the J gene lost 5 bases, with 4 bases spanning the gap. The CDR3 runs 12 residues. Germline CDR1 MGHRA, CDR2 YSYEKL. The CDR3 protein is CASSQDRETQYF. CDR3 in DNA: TGCGCCAGCAGCCAAGACAGGGAGACCCAGTACTTC.

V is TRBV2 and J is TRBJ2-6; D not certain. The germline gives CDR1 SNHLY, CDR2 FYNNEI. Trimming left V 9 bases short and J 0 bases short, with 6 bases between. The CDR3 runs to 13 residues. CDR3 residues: CARKSSGANVLTF. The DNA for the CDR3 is TGTGCCAGGAAGAGCTCTGGGGCCAACGTCCTGACTTTC.

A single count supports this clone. CDR3 protein: CASSRGTGLLNEQYF. For the CDR3, the DNA is TGTGCCAGCAGCCGGGGGACAGGTTTATTGAACGAGCAGTACTTC. The V and J genes are TRBV11-3 and TRBJ2-7, with TRBD1 identical over 8 bases. Germline CDR1 is SGHNT and CDR2 is YENEEA. The CDR3 sequence is 15 residues long. J lost 5 bases, V lost 5 bases, and 11 bases had no gene match.

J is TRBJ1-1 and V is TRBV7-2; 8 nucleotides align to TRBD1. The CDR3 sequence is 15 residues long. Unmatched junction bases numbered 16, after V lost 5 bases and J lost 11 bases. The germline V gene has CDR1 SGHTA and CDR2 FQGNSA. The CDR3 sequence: CASSPPGQGKIGAFF. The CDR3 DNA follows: TGTGCCAGCAGCCCCCCTGGACAGGGCAAGATCGGGGCTTTCTTT.

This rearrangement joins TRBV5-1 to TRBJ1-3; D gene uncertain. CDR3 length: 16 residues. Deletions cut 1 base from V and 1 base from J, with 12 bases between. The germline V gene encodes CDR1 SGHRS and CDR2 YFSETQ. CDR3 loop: CASSLSGSGSGNTIYF. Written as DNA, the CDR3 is TGCGCCAGCAGCTTGTCAGGATCGGGGTCTGGAAACACCATATATTTT.

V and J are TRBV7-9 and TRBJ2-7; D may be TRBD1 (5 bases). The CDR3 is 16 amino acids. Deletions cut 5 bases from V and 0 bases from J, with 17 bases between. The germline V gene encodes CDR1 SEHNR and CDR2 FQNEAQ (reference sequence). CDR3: CASSATDSPSSYEQYF. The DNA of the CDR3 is TGTGCCAGCAGCGCAACTGACAGTCCGAGCTCCTACGAGCAGTACTTC.

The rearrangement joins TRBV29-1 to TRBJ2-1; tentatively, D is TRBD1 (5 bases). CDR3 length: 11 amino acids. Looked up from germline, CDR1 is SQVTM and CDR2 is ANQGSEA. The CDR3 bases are TGCAGTGCTACAGGTCACGATGAGCAGTTCTTC. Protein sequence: CSATGHDEQFF.

Here the CDR3 DNA reads TGTGCCAGCAGTCCAAGCCGGGACAGGGCCTACGAGCAGTACTTC. Encoded protein: CASSPSRDRAYEQYF. The chain uses TRBV27 and TRBJ2-7; 9 nucleotides align to TRBD1. The CDR3 length is 15 residues. Looked up from germline, CDR1 is MNHEY and CDR2 is SMNVEV (reference sequence). V was clipped by 5 bases and J by 2 bases; unmatched bases: 7.

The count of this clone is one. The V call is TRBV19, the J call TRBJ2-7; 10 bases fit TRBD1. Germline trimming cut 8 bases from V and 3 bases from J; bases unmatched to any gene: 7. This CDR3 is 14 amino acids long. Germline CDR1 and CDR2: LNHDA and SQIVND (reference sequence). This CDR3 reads CASEPGTGDYEQYF. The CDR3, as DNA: TGTGCCAGTGAGCCCGGGACAGGGGACTACGAGCAGTACTTC.

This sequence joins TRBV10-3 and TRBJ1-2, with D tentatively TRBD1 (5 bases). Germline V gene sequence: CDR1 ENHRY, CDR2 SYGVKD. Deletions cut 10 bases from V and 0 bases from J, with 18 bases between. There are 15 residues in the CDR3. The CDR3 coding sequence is TGTGCCACTAGCACGGGGGGTCGAGCTAACTATGGCTACACCTTC. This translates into CATSTGGRANYGYTF.

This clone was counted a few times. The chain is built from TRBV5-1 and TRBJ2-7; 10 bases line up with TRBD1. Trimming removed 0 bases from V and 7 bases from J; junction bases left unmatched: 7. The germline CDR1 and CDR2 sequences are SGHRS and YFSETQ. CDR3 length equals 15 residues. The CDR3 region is CASSLEGQGYGEQYF. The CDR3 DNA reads TGCGCCAGCAGCTTGGAGGGACAGGGGTATGGGGAGCAGTACTTC.

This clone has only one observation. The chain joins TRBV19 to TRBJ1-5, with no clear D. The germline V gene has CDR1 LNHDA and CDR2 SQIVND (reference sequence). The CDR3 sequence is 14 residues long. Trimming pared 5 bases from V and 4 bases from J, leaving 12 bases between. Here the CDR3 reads CASSFTVSNQPQHF. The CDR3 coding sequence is TGTGCCAGTAGTTTTACTGTTTCTAATCAGCCCCAGCATTTT.

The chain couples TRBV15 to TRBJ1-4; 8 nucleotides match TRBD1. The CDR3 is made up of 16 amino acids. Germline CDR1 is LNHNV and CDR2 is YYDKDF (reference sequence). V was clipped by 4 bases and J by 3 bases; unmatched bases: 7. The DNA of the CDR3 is TGTGCCACCAGCATGGACAGGGATGTGGCTAATGAAAAACTGTTTTTT. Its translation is CATSMDRDVANEKLFF.

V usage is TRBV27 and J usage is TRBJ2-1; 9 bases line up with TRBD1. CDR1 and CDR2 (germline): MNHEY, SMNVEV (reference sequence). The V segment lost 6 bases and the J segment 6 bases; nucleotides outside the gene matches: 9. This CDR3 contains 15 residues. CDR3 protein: CASRRFGTGSNEQFF. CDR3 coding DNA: TGTGCCAGCAGGCGATTCGGGACAGGGAGCAATGAGCAGTTCTTC.